The 21 T cell receptor beta chains below come from one sample, sequenced in a study of cytomegalovirus exposure and HLA in healthy donors. The PCR employed 60 Vbeta primers together with 13 Jbeta primers. TCRdb's copy holds only in-frame clones and misses some; the assay was immunoSEQ multiplex PCR. The sample shows about 200,000 clones, around 80% of them seen only once. Sequencing was done on a sample of PBMCs. The receptors here all came from a man aged 50 to 60 in good health and CMV-seronegative.

V and J are TRBV5-1 and TRBJ2-7; 7 bases match TRBD1. This CDR3 spans 15 amino acids. CDR1 and CDR2 from the germline V gene are SGHRS and YFSETQ. V lost 1 base and J lost 6; bases outside the gene matches: 10. The DNA of the CDR3 is TGCGCCAGCAGCTTGTCCGGGACAGCACCTTCCGAGCAGTACTTC. Protein sequence: CASSLSGTAPSEQYF.

This rearrangement joins TRBV19 to TRBJ2-4; TRBD2 is a possible D gene (5 bases). The CDR3 spans 14 residues. Germline V gives CDR1 LNHDA, CDR2 SQIVND (reference sequence). Trimming took off 5 bases at V and 8 bases at J, with 16 bases between the two ends. The CDR3 bases are TGTGCCAGTAGTTGGGCGGGTTCGCGAGACATTCAGTACTTC. This translates into CASSWAGSRDIQYF.

This chain uses TRBV28 with TRBJ2-7; 8 bases fit TRBD2. The germline CDR1 and CDR2 sequences are MDHEN and SYDVKM. After removal of 8 bases from V and 2 bases from J, the junction contained 8 bases not matched to a gene. The CDR3 covers 14 residues. CDR3 protein: CASGLAGGPYEQYF. The CDR3 DNA reads TGTGCCAGCGGCTTGGCGGGAGGCCCCTACGAGCAGTACTTC. Drawing the rest from reference TRBV28 and TRBJ2-7, the complete variable domain is DVKVTQSSRYLVKRTGEKVFLECVQDMDHENMFWYRQDPGLGLRLIYFSYDVKMKEKGDIPEGYSVSREKKERFSLILESASTNQTSMYLCASGLAGGPYEQYFGPGTRLTVT.

The J gene is TRBJ2-3, the V gene TRBV18; the match to TRBD2 covers 10 bases. This CDR3 contains 16 residues. Germline CDR1 and CDR2: KGHSH and LQKENI. The V and J ends lost 3 bases and 4 bases, in that order; junction bases with no gene match: 7. The CDR3 reads CASSPISGRAADTQYF. The CDR3 nucleotides read TGTGCCAGCTCACCCATAAGCGGGAGGGCCGCAGATACGCAGTATTTT.

This clone was seen only a few times. The chain employs TRBV28 and TRBJ1-5, with 10 bases lining up with TRBD1. The CDR3 consists of 16 residues. The V gene's germline CDR1 is MDHEN and CDR2 SYDVKM. The V segment lost 5 bases and the J segment 4 bases; nucleotides outside the gene matches: 8. The CDR3 loop is CASSPSDRGMNQPQHF. In DNA, the CDR3 is TGTGCCAGCAGTCCGTCGGACAGGGGGATGAATCAGCCCCAGCATTTT. Combining the CDR3 with reference TRBV28 and TRBJ1-5 gives the whole variable domain DVKVTQSSRYLVKRTGEKVFLECVQDMDHENMFWYRQDPGLGLRLIYFSYDVKMKEKGDIPEGYSVSREKKERFSLILESASTNQTSMYLCASSPSDRGMNQPQHFGDGTRLSIL.

This clone is a singleton in its sample. The CDR3, as DNA: TGTGCCAGCAGTGGGCGAGGGAACACTGAAGCTTTCTTT. This codes for CASSGRGNTEAFF. The gene calls are TRBV6-1 and TRBJ1-1; D is ambiguous. V shed 4 bases and J shed 1 base, with 7 bases lying between them. The length of the CDR3 is 13 residues. Germline-derived CDR1 and CDR2 are MNHNS and SASEGT.

V usage is TRBV7-8 and J usage is TRBJ2-1; D not certain. V lost 5 bases, J lost 11 bases, and 10 bases lay in between. The germline V gene has CDR1 SGHVS and CDR2 FQNEAQ. The CDR3 runs 11 residues. The CDR3: CASSPSTQQFF. CDR3 DNA sequence: TGTGCCAGCAGCCCATCTACCCAGCAGTTCTTC.

The V gene is TRBV5-1, the J gene TRBJ2-7; D perhaps matches TRBD1 (6 bases). Trimming shortened V by 3 bases and J by 3 bases, and 16 bases separated the two germline ends. This CDR3 is 15 amino acids long. Per the germline V gene, CDR1 is SGHRS and CDR2 is YFSETQ. CDR3 coding DNA: TGCGCCAGCAGCTCCTATCCTACAGGGAACTACGAGCAGTACTTC. Its translation is CASSSYPTGNYEQYF.

The chain joins TRBV19 to TRBJ2-5; 9 bases are shared with TRBD2. Germline V gene data show CDR1 as LNHDA and CDR2 as SQIVND (reference sequence). The ends lost 5 bases at V and 0 bases at J; junction bases unmatched: 10. The CDR3 consists of 17 residues. CDR3 nucleotides: TGTGCCAGTAGTGTTAGCGGGAGACCTTCGTACCAAGAGACCCAGTACTTC. Translated, it gives CASSVSGRPSYQETQYF.

This chain connects TRBV27 to TRBJ2-2; D remains unclear. Trimming shortened V by 0 bases and J by 5 bases, and 10 bases separated the two germline ends. CDR1 MNHEY and CDR2 SMNVEV come from the germline V gene (reference sequence). This CDR3 comprises 15 residues. This chain's CDR3 is CASSLSASRTGELFF. CDR3 in DNA: TGTGCCAGCAGTTTATCGGCTAGTCGGACCGGGGAGCTGTTTTTT.

This sequence joins TRBV5-1 and TRBJ2-2; unclear D gene. The CDR3 totals 15 residues. Germline lookup yields CDR1 SGHRS and CDR2 YFSETQ. Trimming left V 0 bases short and J 5 bases short, with 11 bases between. CDR3 coding DNA: TGCGCCAGCAGCTTGGATCCAGGTTCGACCGGGGAGCTGTTTTTT. Translating gives CASSLDPGSTGELFF.

The J gene is TRBJ2-3, the V gene TRBV25-1; tentatively, D is TRBD1 (7 bases). The CDR3 has 17 amino acids. V shed 1 base and J shed 5 bases, with 19 bases lying between them. Germline V gene lookup returns CDR1 MGHDK and CDR2 SYGVNS. This CDR3 reads CASSESGLEGAKDTQYF. The CDR3 coding sequence is TGTGCCAGCAGTGAATCGGGTTTGGAGGGGGCCAAAGATACGCAGTATTTT.

This clone was seen just once. The J gene is TRBJ1-5, the V gene TRBV11-2, with TRBD1 as a possible D gene (6 bases). This CDR3 is 15 amino acids long. V was pared by 0 bases and J by 6 bases, with 12 bases between. Looked up from germline, CDR1 is SGHAT and CDR2 is FQNNGV. The CDR3 DNA sequence: TGTGCCAGCAGCTTAGATGGGGGCGCGGGTCAGCCCCAGCATTTT. The encoded protein is CASSLDGGAGQPQHF.

V usage is TRBV2 and J usage is TRBJ2-5; 9 bases map to TRBD2. The CDR3 extends over 16 amino acids. V trimming: 2 bases; J trimming: 4 bases; junction bases outside the gene matches: 8. CDR1 SNHLY and CDR2 FYNNEI come from the germline V gene. The CDR3 loop reads CASSELGGRAGETQYF. CDR3 DNA sequence: TGTGCCAGCAGTGAACTGGGCGGGAGGGCCGGAGAGACCCAGTACTTC.

This chain joins TRBV7-6 and TRBJ1-4, with D perhaps TRBD1 (6 bases). CDR3 length equals 14 residues. CDR1 and CDR2 from the germline V gene are SGHVS and FNYEAQ. V lost 1 base to trimming and J lost 10 bases, with 13 bases between them. The CDR3 DNA reads as TGTGCCAGCAGCTTAGGTGCAGGGGTCGGAAAACTGTTTTTT. Translation gives CASSLGAGVGKLFF.

J is TRBJ2-7 and V is TRBV7-6; 9 bases map to TRBD1. Germline V gene data show CDR1 as SGHVS and CDR2 as FNYEAQ. The V gene end was trimmed by 5 bases and the J gene end by 3 bases; junction bases not matched to a gene: 8. The CDR3 is made up of 15 amino acids. CDR3 nucleotides: TGTGCCAGCAGCCCGGGGACAGGGAGAGGCTACGAGCAGTACTTC. Translation: CASSPGTGRGYEQYF.

The chain carries TRBV18 and TRBJ2-4; no clear D. The germline gives CDR1 KGHSH, CDR2 LQKENI. The CDR3 is made up of 13 amino acids. Trimming removed 0 bases at V and 6 bases at J, with 6 bases between. CDR3 in amino acids: CASSPPTPNIQYF. For the CDR3, the DNA is TGTGCCAGCTCACCACCGACACCAAACATTCAGTACTTC.

J is TRBJ2-7 and V is TRBV15; 9 bases agree with TRBD2. The CDR3 contains 18 residues. V shed 0 bases, J shed 0 bases, and the junction held 9 bases outside the gene matches. From germline, CDR1 is LNHNV and CDR2 YYDKDF (reference sequence). The CDR3 DNA follows: TGTGCCACCAGCAGAGAAAGTAGCGGGAGACGGAGCTCCTACGAGCAGTACTTC. Its protein product is CATSRESSGRRSSYEQYF.

The genes are TRBV18 and TRBJ2-7, with D possibly matching TRBD2 (6 bases). CDR3 size: 13 residues. V lost 4 bases, J lost 0 bases, and 7 bases lay in between. CDR1 and CDR2 (germline): KGHSH, LQKENI. The CDR3 protein is CASSLADSYEQYF. The CDR3 region has the DNA TGTGCCAGCTCACTAGCGGACTCCTACGAGCAGTACTTC. Combining the CDR3 with reference TRBV18 and TRBJ2-7 gives the whole variable domain NAGVMQNPRHLVRRRGQEARLRCSPMKGHSHVYWYRQLPEEGLKFMVYLQKENIIDESGMPKERFSAEFPKEGPSILRIQQVVRGDSAAYFCASSLADSYEQYFGPGTRLTVT.

The chain recombines TRBV29-1 with TRBJ2-3; D is possibly TRBD2 (5 bases). V gave up 6 bases and J gave up 1 base, with 8 bases separating them. This CDR3 is 12 amino acids long. Germline V gene data show CDR1 as SQVTM and CDR2 as ANQGSEA. The CDR3: CSVERGTDTQYF. CDR3 bases: TGCAGCGTCGAGAGGGGCACAGATACGCAGTATTTT.

This chain joins TRBV5-1 and TRBJ2-1; 7 positions match TRBD2. The CDR3 loop spans 15 amino acids. Germline values: CDR1 SGHRS, CDR2 YFSETQ. The V gene end was trimmed by 0 bases and the J gene end by 7 bases; junction bases not matched to a gene: 7. CDR3: CASSLGQWGGNEQFF. The CDR3, as DNA: TGCGCCAGCAGCTTGGGCCAGTGGGGAGGGAATGAGCAGTTCTTC. Full variable domain (missing parts from reference TRBV5-1 and TRBJ2-1): KAGVTQTPRYLIKTRGQQVTLSCSPISGHRSVSWYQQTPGQGLQFLFEYFSETQRNKGNFPGRFSGRQFSNSRSEMNVSTLELGDSALYLCASSLGQWGGNEQFFGPGTRLTVL.